This T cell receptor (beta chain) was profiled in a study of CD4 T cells in relation to SARS-CoV-2 and coronaviruses. Study-level information: Crossreactive spike epitopes shared across donors were mapped to their HLA restriction.

Study-level points and caveats: The assay detects memory recall responses, not culture-primed primary responses. Pre-pandemic and post-infection samples never came from the same donor. About 65% of donors had memory CD4+ clonotypes crossrecognizing SARS-CoV-2 and common cold coronavirus spike.

The unexposed donors gave CD4+ T cells in about 2010-2019, prior to COVID-19. Only in-frame clones appear in the TCRdb table, and some are missing; sequencing was by immunoSEQ multiplex PCR. Of roughly 61,000 clones in the sample, more than 80% are singletons; the top ten hold around 1.5%. Notes on this clone: Its antigen is not known.

This clonotype originated in a human donor in good health. The source material was memory CD4+ T cells from PBMCs.

In DNA, the CDR3 is TGTGCCAGCAGTGACCGCACTAGGGGGTTTCCGCCCTTTAACTATGGCTACACCTTC. This sequence encodes CASSDRTRGFPPFNYGYTF. V gene TRBV6-1 combines with J gene TRBJ1-2; D possibly corresponds to TRBD1 (6 bases). V lost 3 bases to trimming and J lost 1 base, with 24 bases between them. CDR1 and CDR2 (germline): MNHNS, SASEGT. The CDR3 consists of 19 residues.